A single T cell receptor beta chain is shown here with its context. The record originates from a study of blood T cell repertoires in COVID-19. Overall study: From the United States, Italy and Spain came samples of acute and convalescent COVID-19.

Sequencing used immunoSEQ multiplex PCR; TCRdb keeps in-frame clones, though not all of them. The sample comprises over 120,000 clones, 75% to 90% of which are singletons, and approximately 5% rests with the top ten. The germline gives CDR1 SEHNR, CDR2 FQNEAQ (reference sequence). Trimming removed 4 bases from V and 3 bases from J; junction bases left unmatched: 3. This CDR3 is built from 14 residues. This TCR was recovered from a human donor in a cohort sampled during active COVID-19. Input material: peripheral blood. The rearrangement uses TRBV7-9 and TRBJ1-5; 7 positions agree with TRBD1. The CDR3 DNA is TGTGCCAGCAGCTCCGGGACAGTCAATCAGCCCCAGCATTTT. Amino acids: CASSSGTVNQPQHF.